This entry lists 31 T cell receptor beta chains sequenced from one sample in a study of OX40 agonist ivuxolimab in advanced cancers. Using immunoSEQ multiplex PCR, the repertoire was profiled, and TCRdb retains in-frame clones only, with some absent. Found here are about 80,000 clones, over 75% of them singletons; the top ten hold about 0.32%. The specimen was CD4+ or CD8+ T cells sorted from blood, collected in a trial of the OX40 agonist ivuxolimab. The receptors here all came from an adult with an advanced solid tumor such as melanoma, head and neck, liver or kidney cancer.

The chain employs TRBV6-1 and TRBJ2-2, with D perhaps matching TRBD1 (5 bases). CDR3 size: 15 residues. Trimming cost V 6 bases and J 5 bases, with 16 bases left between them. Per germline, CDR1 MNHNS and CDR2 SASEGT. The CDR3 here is CASSPNPGSTGELFF. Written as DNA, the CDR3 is TGTGCCAGCAGCCCTAACCCAGGGTCAACCGGGGAGCTGTTTTTT.

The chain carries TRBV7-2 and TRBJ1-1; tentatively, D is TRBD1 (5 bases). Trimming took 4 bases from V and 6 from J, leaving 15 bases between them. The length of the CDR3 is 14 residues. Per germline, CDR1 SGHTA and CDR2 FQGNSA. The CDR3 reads CASSSGPGFAEAFF. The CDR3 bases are TGTGCCAGCAGCTCGGGACCAGGCTTCGCTGAAGCTTTCTTT.

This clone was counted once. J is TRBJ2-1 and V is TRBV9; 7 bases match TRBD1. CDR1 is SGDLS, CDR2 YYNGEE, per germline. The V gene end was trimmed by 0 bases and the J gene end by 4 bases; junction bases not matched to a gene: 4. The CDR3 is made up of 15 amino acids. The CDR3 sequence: CASSVVGGRYNEQFF. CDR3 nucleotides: TGTGCCAGCAGCGTAGTAGGGGGCAGGTACAATGAGCAGTTCTTC.

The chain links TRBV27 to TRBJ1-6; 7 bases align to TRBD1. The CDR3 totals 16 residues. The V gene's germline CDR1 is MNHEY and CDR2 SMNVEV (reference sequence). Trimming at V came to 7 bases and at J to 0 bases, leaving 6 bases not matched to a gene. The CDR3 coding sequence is TGTGCCAGCACAGTGACAGGGAACTCCTATAATTCACCCCTCCACTTT. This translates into CASTVTGNSYNSPLHF.

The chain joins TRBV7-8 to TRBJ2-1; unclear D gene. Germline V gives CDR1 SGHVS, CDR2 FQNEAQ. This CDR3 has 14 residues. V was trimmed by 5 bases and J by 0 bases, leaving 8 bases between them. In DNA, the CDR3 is TGTGCCAGCAGCCCTCGGGCCTCCTACAATGAGCAGTTCTTC. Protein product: CASSPRASYNEQFF. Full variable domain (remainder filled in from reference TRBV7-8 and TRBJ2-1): GAGVSQSPRYKVAKRGQDVALRCDPISGHVSLFWYQQALGQGPEFLTYFQNEAQLDKSGLPSDRFFAERPEGSVSTLKIQRTQQEDSAVYLCASSPRASYNEQFFGPGTRLTVL.

This CDR3 is CASSYSGQGLPQHF. Written as DNA, the CDR3 is TGTGCCAGCAGTTATTCGGGACAGGGTCTGCCCCAGCATTTT. This rearrangement joins TRBV6-5 to TRBJ1-5; 9 bases align to TRBD1. This CDR3 is built from 14 residues. V trimming: 3 bases; J trimming: 9 bases; junction bases outside the gene matches: 6. Germline values: CDR1 MNHEY, CDR2 SVGAGI.

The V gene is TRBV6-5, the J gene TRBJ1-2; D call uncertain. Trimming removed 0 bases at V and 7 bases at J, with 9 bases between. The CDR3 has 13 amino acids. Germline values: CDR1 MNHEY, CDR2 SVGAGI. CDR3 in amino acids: CASSYSSGGGYTF. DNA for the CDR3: TGTGCCAGCAGTTACTCCTCCGGAGGTGGCTACACCTTC.

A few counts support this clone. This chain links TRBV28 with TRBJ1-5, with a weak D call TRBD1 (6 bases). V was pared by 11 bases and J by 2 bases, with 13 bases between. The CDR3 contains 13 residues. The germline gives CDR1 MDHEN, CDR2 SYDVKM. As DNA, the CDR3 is TGTGCCTCCAGGGGCGCAGGCAATCAGCCCCAGCATTTT. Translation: CASRGAGNQPQHF.

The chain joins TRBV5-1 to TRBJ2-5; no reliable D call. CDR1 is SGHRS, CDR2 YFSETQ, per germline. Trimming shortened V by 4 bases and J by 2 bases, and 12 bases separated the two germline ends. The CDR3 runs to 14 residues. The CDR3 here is CASSRLQVQETQYF. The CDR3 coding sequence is TGCGCCAGCAGCCGTCTCCAAGTTCAAGAGACCCAGTACTTC.

CDR3 region: CASSATRQYSPLHF. DNA of the CDR3: TGTGCCAGCAGCGCCACCAGACAGTATTCACCCCTCCACTTT. The chain is built from TRBV7-9 and TRBJ1-6, with a tentative D call TRBD1 (5 bases). This CDR3 is built from 14 residues. V lost 5 bases to trimming and J lost 8 bases, with 13 bases between them. Germline V gene data show CDR1 as SEHNR and CDR2 as FQNEAQ (reference sequence).

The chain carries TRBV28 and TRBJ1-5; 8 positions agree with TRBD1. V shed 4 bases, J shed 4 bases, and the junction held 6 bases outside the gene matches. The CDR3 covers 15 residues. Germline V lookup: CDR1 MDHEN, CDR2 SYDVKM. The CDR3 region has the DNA TGTGCCAGCAGTTCATTCGGGACAGGAAATCAGCCCCAGCATTTT. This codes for CASSSFGTGNQPQHF. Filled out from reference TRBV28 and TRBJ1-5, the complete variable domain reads DVKVTQSSRYLVKRTGEKVFLECVQDMDHENMFWYRQDPGLGLRLIYFSYDVKMKEKGDIPEGYSVSREKKERFSLILESASTNQTSMYLCASSSFGTGNQPQHFGDGTRLSIL.

Written as DNA, the CDR3 is TGTGCCAGCAGCTATACAGGGGAAGGCTATGGCTACACCTTC. Amino acids: CASSYTGEGYGYTF. The chain recombines TRBV5-5 with TRBJ1-2, with 7 nucleotides matching TRBD1. The CDR3 runs to 14 residues. After removal of 3 bases from V and 4 bases from J, the junction contained 6 bases not matched to a gene. CDR1 is SGHKS and CDR2 is YYEKEE in the germline V gene (reference sequence).

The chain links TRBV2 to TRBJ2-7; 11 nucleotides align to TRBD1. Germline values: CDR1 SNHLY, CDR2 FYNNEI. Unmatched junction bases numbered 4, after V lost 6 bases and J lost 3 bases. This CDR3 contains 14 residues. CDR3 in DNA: TGTGCCAGCAGGGGGACAGGGGGGCGCTACGAGCAGTACTTC. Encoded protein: CASRGTGGRYEQYF.

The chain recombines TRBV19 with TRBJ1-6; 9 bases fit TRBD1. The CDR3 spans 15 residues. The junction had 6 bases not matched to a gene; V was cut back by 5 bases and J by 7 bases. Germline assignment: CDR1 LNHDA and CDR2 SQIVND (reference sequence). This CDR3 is CASSLQGATNSPLHF. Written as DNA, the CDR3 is TGTGCCAGTAGTTTACAGGGGGCGACCAATTCACCCCTCCACTTT.

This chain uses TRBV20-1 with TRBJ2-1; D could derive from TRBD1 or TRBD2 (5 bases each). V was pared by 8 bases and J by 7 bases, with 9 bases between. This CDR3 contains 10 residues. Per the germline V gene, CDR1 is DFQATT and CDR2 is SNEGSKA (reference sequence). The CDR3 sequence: CSPWGNEQFF. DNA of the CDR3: TGCAGTCCCTGGGGGAATGAGCAGTTCTTC.

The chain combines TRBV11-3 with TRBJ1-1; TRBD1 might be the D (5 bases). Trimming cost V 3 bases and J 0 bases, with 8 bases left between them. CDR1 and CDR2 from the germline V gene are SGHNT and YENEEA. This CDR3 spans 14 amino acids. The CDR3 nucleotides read TGTGCCAGCAGCTTCGACAGAATGAACACTGAAGCTTTCTTT. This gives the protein CASSFDRMNTEAFF.

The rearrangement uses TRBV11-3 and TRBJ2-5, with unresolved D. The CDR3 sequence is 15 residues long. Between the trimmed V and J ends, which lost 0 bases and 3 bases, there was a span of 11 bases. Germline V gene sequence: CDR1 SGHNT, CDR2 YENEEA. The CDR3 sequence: CASSLERSREETQYF. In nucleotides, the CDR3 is TGTGCCAGCAGCTTAGAAAGAAGCAGAGAAGAGACCCAGTACTTC.

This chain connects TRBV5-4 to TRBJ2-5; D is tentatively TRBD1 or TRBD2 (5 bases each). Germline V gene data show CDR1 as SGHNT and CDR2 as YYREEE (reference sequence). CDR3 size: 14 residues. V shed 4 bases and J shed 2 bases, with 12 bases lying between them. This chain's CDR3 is CASSLGTIQETQYF. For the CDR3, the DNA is TGTGCCAGCAGCCTCGGGACCATACAAGAGACCCAGTACTTC.

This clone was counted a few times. CDR3 in DNA: TGCAGCGTGTACGGGGGAACAGGGAAGACTGAAGCTTTCTTT. This gives the protein CSVYGGTGKTEAFF. The chain is built from TRBV29-1 and TRBJ1-1, with a tentative D call TRBD1 (6 bases). Germline CDR1 reads SQVTM; CDR2 reads ANQGSEA. V shed 6 bases and J shed 5 bases, with 19 bases lying between them. This CDR3 region has 14 residues.

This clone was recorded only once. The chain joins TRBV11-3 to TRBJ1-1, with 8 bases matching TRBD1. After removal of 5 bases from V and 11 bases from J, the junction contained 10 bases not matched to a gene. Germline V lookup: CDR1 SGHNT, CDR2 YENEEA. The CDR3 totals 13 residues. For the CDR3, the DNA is TGTGCCAGCAGCCCTAGTGGAGCAGGGGGCGCTTTCTTT. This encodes CASSPSGAGGAFF.

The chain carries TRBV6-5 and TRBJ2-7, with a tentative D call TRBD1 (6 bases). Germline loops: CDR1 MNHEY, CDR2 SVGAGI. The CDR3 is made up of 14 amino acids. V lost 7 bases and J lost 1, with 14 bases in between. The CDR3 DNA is TGTGCCAGCAAAAGGGACACTGCTTCCTACGAGCAGTACTTC. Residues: CASKRDTASYEQYF.

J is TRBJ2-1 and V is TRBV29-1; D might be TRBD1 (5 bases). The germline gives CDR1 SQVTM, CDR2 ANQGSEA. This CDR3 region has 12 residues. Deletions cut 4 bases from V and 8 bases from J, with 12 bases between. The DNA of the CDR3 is TGCAGCGTTGTGGCCAGGGCCGATGAGCAGTTCTTC. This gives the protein CSVVARADEQFF.

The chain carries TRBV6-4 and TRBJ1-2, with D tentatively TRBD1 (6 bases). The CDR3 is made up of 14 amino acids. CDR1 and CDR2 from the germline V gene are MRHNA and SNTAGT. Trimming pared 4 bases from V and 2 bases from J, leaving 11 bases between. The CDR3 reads CASSAEQGNYGYTF. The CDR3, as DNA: TGTGCCAGCAGTGCCGAACAGGGCAACTATGGCTACACCTTC.

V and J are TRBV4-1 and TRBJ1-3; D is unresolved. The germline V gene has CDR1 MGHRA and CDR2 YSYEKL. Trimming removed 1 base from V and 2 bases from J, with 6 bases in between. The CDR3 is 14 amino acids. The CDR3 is CASSQGGTGNTIYF. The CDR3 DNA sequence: TGCGCCAGCAGCCAAGGTGGAACTGGAAACACCATATATTTT.

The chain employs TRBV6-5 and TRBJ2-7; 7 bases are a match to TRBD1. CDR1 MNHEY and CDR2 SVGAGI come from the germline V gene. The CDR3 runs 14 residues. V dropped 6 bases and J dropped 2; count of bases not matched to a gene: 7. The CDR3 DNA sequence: TGTGCCAGCAGGTCAATCGGGACAGCCTACGAGCAGTACTTC. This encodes CASRSIGTAYEQYF.

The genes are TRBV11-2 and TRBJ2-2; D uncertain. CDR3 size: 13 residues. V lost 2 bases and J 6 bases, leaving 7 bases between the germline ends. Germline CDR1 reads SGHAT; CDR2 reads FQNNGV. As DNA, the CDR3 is TGTGCCAGCAGCTTAACCCTCGCCGGGGAGCTGTTTTTT. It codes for CASSLTLAGELFF.

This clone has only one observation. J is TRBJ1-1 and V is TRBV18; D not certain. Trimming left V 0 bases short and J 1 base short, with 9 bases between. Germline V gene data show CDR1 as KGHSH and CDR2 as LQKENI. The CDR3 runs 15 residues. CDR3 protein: CASSPPRAKNTEAFF. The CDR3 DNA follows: TGTGCCAGCTCACCACCGAGGGCAAAGAACACTGAAGCTTTCTTT. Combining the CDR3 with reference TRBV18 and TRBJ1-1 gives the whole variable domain NAGVMQNPRHLVRRRGQEARLRCSPMKGHSHVYWYRQLPEEGLKFMVYLQKENIIDESGMPKERFSAEFPKEGPSILRIQQVVRGDSAAYFCASSPPRAKNTEAFFGQGTRLTVV.

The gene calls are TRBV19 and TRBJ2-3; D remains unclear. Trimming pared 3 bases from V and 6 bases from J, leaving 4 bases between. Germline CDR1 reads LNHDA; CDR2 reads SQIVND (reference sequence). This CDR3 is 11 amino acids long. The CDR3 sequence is CASSILDTQYF. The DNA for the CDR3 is TGTGCCAGTAGTATTCTCGATACGCAGTATTTT.

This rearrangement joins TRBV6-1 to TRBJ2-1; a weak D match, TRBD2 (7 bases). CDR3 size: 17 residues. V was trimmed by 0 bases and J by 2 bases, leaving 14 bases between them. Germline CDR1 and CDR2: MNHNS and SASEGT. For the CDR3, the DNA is TGTGCCAGCAGTGAAGCGATCTTGCGGGGGCCCTACAATGAGCAGTTCTTC. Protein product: CASSEAILRGPYNEQFF.

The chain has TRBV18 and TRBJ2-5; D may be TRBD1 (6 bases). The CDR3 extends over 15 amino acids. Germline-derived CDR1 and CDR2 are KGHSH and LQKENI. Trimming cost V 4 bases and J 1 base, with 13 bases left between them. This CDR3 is CASSRAGTPQETQYF. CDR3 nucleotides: TGTGCCAGCTCACGTGCCGGGACACCCCAAGAGACCCAGTACTTC.

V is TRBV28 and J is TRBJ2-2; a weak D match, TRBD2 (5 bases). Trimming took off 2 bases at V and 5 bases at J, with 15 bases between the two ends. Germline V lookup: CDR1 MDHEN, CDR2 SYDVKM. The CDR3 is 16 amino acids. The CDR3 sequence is CASSLAGRGGTGELFF. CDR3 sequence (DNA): TGTGCCAGCAGTTTAGCGGGCCGAGGAGGAACCGGGGAGCTGTTTTTT.